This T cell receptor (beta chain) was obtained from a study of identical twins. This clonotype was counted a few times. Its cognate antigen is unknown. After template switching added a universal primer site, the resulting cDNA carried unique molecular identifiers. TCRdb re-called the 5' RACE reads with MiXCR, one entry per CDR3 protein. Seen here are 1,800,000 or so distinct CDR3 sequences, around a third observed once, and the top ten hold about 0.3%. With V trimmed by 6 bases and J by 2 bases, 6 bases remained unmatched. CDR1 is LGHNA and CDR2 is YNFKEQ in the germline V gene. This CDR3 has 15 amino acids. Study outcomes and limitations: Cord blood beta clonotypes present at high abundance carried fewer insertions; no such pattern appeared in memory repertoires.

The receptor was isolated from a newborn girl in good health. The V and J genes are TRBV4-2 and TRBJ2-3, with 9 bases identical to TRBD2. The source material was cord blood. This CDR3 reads CASRTSGVTTDTQYF. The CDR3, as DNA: TGTGCCAGCAGGACTAGCGGAGTAACCACAGATACGCAGTATTTT.